This T cell receptor (beta chain) was captured by sequencing in a study of TIL therapy for anti-PD-1-resistant metastatic lung cancer. Sequencing used immunoSEQ v3. Data came from immunoSEQ multiplex PCR; TCRdb stores just in-frame clones and leaves some out. The sample lists about 7,200 clones; over 65% were seen once. The time point is: pre-treatment sample, taken before nivolumab and TIL therapy. Tumor tissue came from excised metastases, mostly pleural nodules or supraclavicular lymph nodes. In germline, CDR1 is SGHNT, CDR2 YYREEE (reference sequence). The CDR3 is made up of 15 amino acids. V dropped 0 bases and J dropped 8 bases, with 12 bases sitting between them.

Specimen: tumor tissue, collected at baseline. This TCR came from a person aged 25 to 79 with non-small cell lung cancer. The rearrangement joins TRBV5-4 to TRBJ1-6; D is perhaps TRBD1 (5 bases). The chain's CDR3 is CASSLDGTSYSPLHF. The CDR3 DNA is TGTGCCAGCAGCTTGGACGGGACTTCCTATTCACCCCTCCACTTT.